Below are 11 T cell receptor beta chains sequenced from a single sample in a study of T cell repertoires in aging, cancer and after chemotherapy. The template was genomic DNA from peripheral blood, not RNA. Rearranged V-D-J TRB sequences were amplified with a mixed TRB-A/B primer pool. A single record per CDR3 protein comes from TCRdb applying MiXCR to the multiplex PCR reads. This sample has around 12,000 distinct CDR3 sequences, with 35% found just once. Sequenced sample: blood. These receptors originate from a human donor in good health. The donor label of this sample is uncertain.

This clonotype turned up a few times. The chain employs TRBV7-9 and TRBJ2-3; D possibly corresponds to TRBD1 (5 bases). The CDR3 is 12 residues long. Trimming removed 10 bases at V and 14 bases at J, with 22 bases between. The germline V gene has CDR1 SEHNR and CDR2 FQNEAQ (reference sequence). CDR3 loop: CATTWETRGWYF. CDR3 bases: TGTGCCACCACATGGGAAACAAGGGGCTGGTATTTT.

About this clonotype itself: A read error may be the cause here, since a much bigger clone is one base away. This rearrangement joins TRBV29-1 to TRBJ2-7; D is tentatively TRBD1 or TRBD2 (5 bases each). From germline, CDR1 is SQVTM and CDR2 ANQGSEA. The CDR3 contains 11 residues. The V end lost 7 bases, the J end lost 8 bases, and 15 bases lay between the germline ends. For the CDR3, the DNA is TGCAGCGCCGGGACGCATGGCAAGCAGTACTTC. Translating gives CSAGTHGKQYF.

This clonotype was counted between two and nine times. The genes are TRBV27 and TRBJ2-2, with 8 nucleotides matching TRBD2. This CDR3 is built from 16 residues. From germline, CDR1 is MNHEY and CDR2 SMNVEV (reference sequence). Unmatched junction bases numbered 10, after V lost 3 bases and J lost 7 bases. CDR3 bases: TGTGCCAGCAGTTTTGGTAGCGGGGAGTTGATCGGGGAGCTGTTTTTT. Translating it yields CASSFGSGELIGELFF.

This clonotype is labeled as large. The chain uses TRBV29-1 and TRBJ2-5; maybe TRBD1 (6 bases). V lost 4 bases, J lost 7 bases, and 19 bases lay in between. Germline V CDR1 and CDR2: SQVTM, ANQGSEA. This CDR3 spans 14 amino acids. In nucleotides, the CDR3 is TGCAGCGTTGTAACTACCAGGAAACAGGGGACCCAGTACTTC. Translation: CSVVTTRKQGTQYF.

This clonotype has just a few counts. The chain employs TRBV18 and TRBJ2-3; TRBD2 is a possible D gene (6 bases). The CDR3 covers 15 residues. CDR1 is KGHSH, CDR2 LQKENI, per germline. The ends were cut back, 1 base at V and 0 bases at J, with 8 bases in the middle. Here the CDR3 DNA reads TGTGCCAGCTCACCACTGCGGGGTAGCACAGATACGCAGTATTTT. This gives the protein CASSPLRGSTDTQYF.

By its share, this clonotype is medium-sized. J is TRBJ2-3 and V is TRBV19, with a weak D call TRBD1 (6 bases). The V end was cut by 6 bases, the J end by 8 bases, with 18 bases between. Germline CDR1 and CDR2: LNHDA and SQIVND (reference sequence). CDR3 length: 14 amino acids. The CDR3 loop reads CASSGTRPLSTQYF. The CDR3, as DNA: TGTGCCAGTAGCGGGACACGGCCTCTCTCTACGCAGTATTTT.

The V and J genes are TRBV19 and TRBJ1-1, with unresolved D. V lost 8 bases, J lost 0 bases, and 10 bases lay in between. There are 13 residues in the CDR3. CDR1 is LNHDA and CDR2 is SQIVND in the germline V gene (reference sequence). For the CDR3, the DNA is TGTGCCAGTTCGGTGGAGGTGAACACTGAAGCTTTCTTT. Amino acids: CASSVEVNTEAFF.

This clonotype has a handful of counts. V gene TRBV29-1 combines with J gene TRBJ1-1, with D hard to call. The CDR3 spans 13 residues. Germline V gene data show CDR1 as SQVTM and CDR2 as ANQGSEA. V was shortened by 1 base and J by 1 base, with 7 bases between the two germline ends. CDR3 nucleotide sequence: TGCAGCGTTGAAGGACAAAAGAACACTGAAGCTTTCTTT. Protein sequence: CSVEGQKNTEAFF.

This rearrangement joins TRBV5-4 to TRBJ1-2, with no clear D. The length of the CDR3 is 11 residues. V was pared by 3 bases and J by 6 bases, with 6 bases between. Germline lookup yields CDR1 SGHNT and CDR2 YYREEE (reference sequence). The CDR3 loop is CASSWANGYTF. The CDR3 nucleotides are TGTGCCAGCAGCTGGGCCAATGGCTACACCTTC.

V is TRBV27 and J is TRBJ1-3; D remains unclear. CDR1 MNHEY and CDR2 SMNVEV come from the germline V gene (reference sequence). Trimming stripped 6 bases from V and 4 bases from J, with 13 bases between. The CDR3 spans 14 residues. CDR3 nucleotides: TGTGCCAGCAGGGAGAATACGAGAGGAAACACCATATATTTT. It specifies CASRENTRGNTIYF.

This chain connects TRBV30 to TRBJ2-5, with unresolved D. V was clipped by 2 bases and J by 2 bases, with 12 bases between them. Germline V lookup: CDR1 GTSNPN, CDR2 SVGIG (reference sequence). The CDR3 sequence is 14 residues long. The CDR3 spells CAWSPFGYQETQYF. CDR3 coding DNA: TGTGCCTGGAGTCCTTTCGGATATCAAGAGACCCAGTACTTC.